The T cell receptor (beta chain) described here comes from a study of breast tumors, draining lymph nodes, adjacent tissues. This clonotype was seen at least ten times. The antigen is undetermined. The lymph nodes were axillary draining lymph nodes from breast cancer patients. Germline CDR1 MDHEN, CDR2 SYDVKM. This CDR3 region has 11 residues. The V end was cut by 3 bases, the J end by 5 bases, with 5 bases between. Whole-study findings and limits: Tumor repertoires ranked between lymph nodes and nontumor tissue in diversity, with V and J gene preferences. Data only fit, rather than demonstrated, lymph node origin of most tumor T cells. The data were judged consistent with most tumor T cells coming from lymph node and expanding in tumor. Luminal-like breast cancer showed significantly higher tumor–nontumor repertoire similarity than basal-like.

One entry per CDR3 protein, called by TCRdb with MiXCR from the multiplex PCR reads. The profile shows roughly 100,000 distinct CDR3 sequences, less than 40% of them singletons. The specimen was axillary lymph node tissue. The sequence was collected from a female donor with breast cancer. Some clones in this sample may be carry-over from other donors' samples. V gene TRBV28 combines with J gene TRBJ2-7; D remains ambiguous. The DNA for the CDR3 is TGTGCCAGCAGTTTTATGAACGAGCAGTACTTC. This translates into CASSFMNEQYF.